The 6 T cell receptor beta chains listed next were all sequenced from one sample in a study of molecular identifiers for immune sequencing clone quantification. A single record per CDR3 protein comes from TCRdb applying MiXCR to the PCR reads. Among 65,000 to 70,000 distinct CDR3 sequences listed, 18% were seen once. The sequencing input was naive CD8+ T cells from blood, with Jurkat cell RNA spiked in. Described subset: FACS-sorted CD8+CD4-CCR7+CD45RA+ naive T cells. The receptor set was obtained from a human donor in good health. Some libraries in this study had Jurkat cell RNA spiked in.

This clonotype was seen many times. In DNA, the CDR3 is TGTGCCAGCAGTTTCCCGCGACTAGCGGGTAGCACAGATACGCAGTATTTT. This encodes CASSFPRLAGSTDTQYF. The chain joins TRBV28 to TRBJ2-3; 10 nucleotides match TRBD2. Trimming took 3 bases from V and 0 from J; bases not matched to a gene: 6. Germline values: CDR1 MDHEN, CDR2 SYDVKM. The CDR3 length is 17 residues.

V and J are TRBV7-3 and TRBJ2-1; D is perhaps TRBD2 (6 bases). The V and J ends lost 1 base and 10 bases respectively, with 14 bases between them. Germline V gene sequence: CDR1 SGHTA, CDR2 FQGTGA. The CDR3 consists of 14 residues. The CDR3 sequence: CASSLRGGATEQFF. The DNA of the CDR3 is TGTGCCAGCAGCTTAAGAGGCGGGGCAACCGAGCAGTTCTTC.

This clonotype was recorded at least ten times. The chain employs TRBV24-1 and TRBJ2-2, with 8 nucleotides matching TRBD1. This CDR3 region has 14 residues. Trimming removed 2 bases from V and 6 bases from J; junction bases left unmatched: 1. Per germline, CDR1 KGHDR and CDR2 SFDVKD. The CDR3 DNA sequence: TGTGCCACCAGTGATTGGACAGGGCCCGGGGAGCTGTTTTTT. Translated: CATSDWTGPGELFF.

This clonotype has a count of ten or more. The chain uses TRBV12-3 or TRBV12-4 and TRBJ2-3; 7 bases match TRBD1. CDR3 length: 14 amino acids. Trimming at V came to 4 bases and at J to 3 bases, leaving 4 bases not matched to a gene. CDR3 nucleotide sequence: TGTGCCAGCAGTTCTAAGGGGGCAACAGATACGCAGTATTTT. Its translation: CASSSKGATDTQYF.

The chain links TRBV12-3 or TRBV12-4 to TRBJ2-5, with D possibly being TRBD1 (5 bases). Trimming cost V 5 bases and J 4 bases, with 11 bases left between them. There are 13 residues in the CDR3. CDR3 sequence reads: CASSPDSLETQYF. The CDR3 bases are TGTGCCAGCAGTCCCGACAGCTTAGAGACCCAGTACTTC.

This clonotype was found many times. V usage is TRBV7-3 and J usage is TRBJ2-3; D is uncertain. Deletions cut 0 bases from V and 2 bases from J, with 6 bases between. The germline V gene encodes CDR1 SGHTA and CDR2 FQGTGA. This CDR3 is 14 amino acids long. The CDR3, as DNA: TGTGCCAGCAGCTTAACTGGGCCCACAGATACGCAGTATTTT. Protein: CASSLTGPTDTQYF.